Listed below are T cell receptor beta chains from one sample, sequenced in a study of T cells after yellow fever vaccination. TCRdb redid the calling of the 5' RACE reads with MiXCR, one entry per CDR3 protein. The sample shows 500,000 to 650,000 distinct CDR3 sequences, roughly 14% of them seen only once. This specimen consisted of PBMCs, obtained on the day of the yellow fever booster vaccination. The receptors originated from a man aged 25-45 years who received the YFV17D yellow fever vaccine. CDR3s include the opening cysteine and the closing phenylalanine or tryptophan. Fields, in order: clone size, V gene, D gene, J gene, CDR3 DNA, CDR3 protein. The D gene is left open where the match is weak. Size tells how often a clone was seen (once, few, many) or the class of an expanded clone, and some rows leave it out.

clone_size: .
v_call: TRBV6-5
d_call: .
j_call: TRBJ2-5
cdr3_nt: TGTGCCAGCAGTTACTCGAACCTCCCGAGAGCAGGTCAAGAGACCCAGTACTTC
cdr3_aa: CASSYSNLPRAGQETQYF

clone_size: few
v_call: TRBV6-1
d_call: .
j_call: TRBJ2-7
cdr3_nt: TGTGCCAGTGGGGCAAGAGCGCTCTACGAGCAGTACTTC
cdr3_aa: CASGARALYEQYF

clone_size: .
v_call: TRBV27
d_call: .
j_call: TRBJ1-1
cdr3_nt: TGTGCCAGCAGTTTACCGGGACAGAACACTGAAGCTTTCTTT
cdr3_aa: CASSLPGQNTEAFF

clone_size: .
v_call: TRBV7-3
d_call: TRBD2
j_call: TRBJ2-1
cdr3_nt: TGTGCCAGCAGCCTTAGCGGGAGGCGCAATGAGCAGTTCTTC
cdr3_aa: CASSLSGRRNEQFF

clone_size: few
v_call: TRBV29-1
d_call: .
j_call: TRBJ1-4
cdr3_nt: TGCAGCGCCTCCGTTCCCAGAGCAACTAATGAAAAACTGTTTTTT
cdr3_aa: CSASVPRATNEKLFF

clone_size: few
v_call: TRBV7-9
d_call: .
j_call: TRBJ1-2
cdr3_nt: TGTGCCAGCAGCCTCCGGGACCTAGGTTACACCTTC
cdr3_aa: CASSLRDLGYTF

clone_size: many
v_call: TRBV19
d_call: TRBD2
j_call: TRBJ2-7
cdr3_nt: TGTGCCAGTAGTCCCCGGCTAGCGGGATCCTACGAGCAGTACTTC
cdr3_aa: CASSPRLAGSYEQYF

clone_size: .
v_call: TRBV12-3/TRBV12-4
d_call: .
j_call: TRBJ2-3
cdr3_nt: TGTGCCAGCAGGTTAAGCGGGGATACGCAGTATTTT
cdr3_aa: CASRLSGDTQYF

clone_size: .
v_call: TRBV24-1
d_call: TRBD1
j_call: TRBJ2-1
cdr3_nt: TGTGCCACCAGTGGTATCCAAGGTTCCGACAGGGGCCATGAGCAGTTCTTC
cdr3_aa: CATSGIQGSDRGHEQFF

clone_size: .
v_call: TRBV7-9
d_call: TRBD2
j_call: TRBJ2-7
cdr3_nt: TGTGCCAGCAGCTCTCGCGGGGGAGGGCTCTACGAGCAGTACTTC
cdr3_aa: CASSSRGGGLYEQYF

clone_size: .
v_call: TRBV6-5
d_call: TRBD1
j_call: TRBJ2-7
cdr3_nt: TGTGCCAGCAGCTTAGGGACAGGGTTGGTCGAGCAGTACTTC
cdr3_aa: CASSLGTGLVEQYF

clone_size: many
v_call: TRBV3-1
d_call: .
j_call: TRBJ2-1
cdr3_nt: TGTGCCAGCAGCCAACCGCCCTCTCCTAGCGCCGCCTACAATGAGCAGTTCTTC
cdr3_aa: CASSQPPSPSAAYNEQFF

clone_size: many
v_call: TRBV7-2
d_call: .
j_call: TRBJ2-5
cdr3_nt: TGTGCCAGCAGCTTTAGCGGAATGTACCAAGAGACCCAGTACTTC
cdr3_aa: CASSFSGMYQETQYF

clone_size: few
v_call: TRBV2
d_call: .
j_call: TRBJ1-2
cdr3_nt: TGTGCCAGCAGTCCGGATGGCTACACCTTC
cdr3_aa: CASSPDGYTF

clone_size: .
v_call: TRBV7-3
d_call: .
j_call: TRBJ1-1
cdr3_nt: TGTGCCAGCAGCTTAATGTCGGCCACAGGGAGGGTTGAAGCTTTCTTT
cdr3_aa: CASSLMSATGRVEAFF

clone_size: once
v_call: TRBV7-2
d_call: TRBD1
j_call: TRBJ1-1
cdr3_nt: TGTGCCAGCAGCTCCGGACAGGGGTTTGAAGCTTTCTTT
cdr3_aa: CASSSGQGFEAFF

clone_size: few
v_call: TRBV12-3/TRBV12-4
d_call: TRBD2
j_call: TRBJ2-3
cdr3_nt: TGTGCCAGCAGTGTAAAGCCGGGACTAGCAGCCGATACGCAGTATTTT
cdr3_aa: CASSVKPGLAADTQYF

clone_size: few
v_call: TRBV7-9
d_call: .
j_call: TRBJ2-3
cdr3_nt: TGTGCCAGCAGCTTAATTCAGAAGGAGGATACGCAGTATTTT
cdr3_aa: CASSLIQKEDTQYF

clone_size: few
v_call: TRBV20-1
d_call: .
j_call: TRBJ2-3
cdr3_nt: TGCAGTGCTACCACCCAAGGGTTTGCCACAGATACGCAGTATTTT
cdr3_aa: CSATTQGFATDTQYF

clone_size: few
v_call: TRBV5-6
d_call: TRBD2
j_call: TRBJ2-3
cdr3_nt: TGTGCCAGCAGCAATCCACTAGCGGGGCGGGATACGCAGTATTTT
cdr3_aa: CASSNPLAGRDTQYF

clone_size: few
v_call: TRBV6-5
d_call: .
j_call: TRBJ2-1
cdr3_nt: TGTGCCAGCAGTTACCGGACGAATGATGAGCAGTTCTTC
cdr3_aa: CASSYRTNDEQFF

clone_size: .
v_call: TRBV19
d_call: .
j_call: TRBJ2-3
cdr3_nt: TGTGCCAGTAGCCGCCGCGGTGAGGTAACAGATACGCAGTATTTT
cdr3_aa: CASSRRGEVTDTQYF

clone_size: .
v_call: TRBV20-1
d_call: TRBD2
j_call: TRBJ2-5
cdr3_nt: TGCAGTGCTGCCTCACTAGCGGGAGCTCGGGAGACCCAGTACTTC
cdr3_aa: CSAASLAGARETQYF

clone_size: .
v_call: TRBV6-2/TRBV6-3
d_call: .
j_call: TRBJ1-2
cdr3_nt: TGTGCCAGCATCTCAGGGTTGAGAGGCGGCGGCTACACCTTC
cdr3_aa: CASISGLRGGGYTF

clone_size: few
v_call: TRBV5-1
d_call: .
j_call: TRBJ2-3
cdr3_nt: TGCGCCAGCAGCCCCAAGGGGGGTAGCACAGATACGCAGTATTTT
cdr3_aa: CASSPKGGSTDTQYF

clone_size: many
v_call: TRBV29-1
d_call: .
j_call: TRBJ2-7
cdr3_nt: TGCAGCGTTGAAACACCCCCACTACAGGAGGGATGGAGGAGCGACGAGCAGTACTTC
cdr3_aa: CSVETPPLQEGWRSDEQYF

clone_size: .
v_call: TRBV6-5
d_call: .
j_call: TRBJ2-2
cdr3_nt: TGTGCCAGCAGAATGTGGACCGGGGAGCTGTTTTTT
cdr3_aa: CASRMWTGELFF

clone_size: .
v_call: TRBV6-5
d_call: TRBD2
j_call: TRBJ2-3
cdr3_nt: TGTGCCAGCAGTTACCAGCCTTTAGCGGGAGTGGGCACAGATACGCAGTATTTT
cdr3_aa: CASSYQPLAGVGTDTQYF

clone_size: .
v_call: TRBV15
d_call: TRBD1
j_call: TRBJ1-1
cdr3_nt: TGTGCCACCAGCAGGGAGACAGGGCGCACTGAAGCTTTCTTT
cdr3_aa: CATSRETGRTEAFF

clone_size: many
v_call: TRBV6-5
d_call: .
j_call: TRBJ1-3
cdr3_nt: TGTGCCAGCAGTTACTCGGGACGGGTCTCTGGAAACACCATATATTTT
cdr3_aa: CASSYSGRVSGNTIYF

clone_size: .
v_call: TRBV5-5
d_call: .
j_call: TRBJ2-1
cdr3_nt: TGTGCCAGCAGCGTCCCCGCCGGAAATGAGCAGTTCTTC
cdr3_aa: CASSVPAGNEQFF

clone_size: .
v_call: TRBV9
d_call: TRBD2
j_call: TRBJ2-7
cdr3_nt: TGTGCCAGCAGCGTCACAGCGGGAGGGCTGCCTCACGAGCAGTACTTC
cdr3_aa: CASSVTAGGLPHEQYF

clone_size: .
v_call: TRBV12-3/TRBV12-4
d_call: TRBD1
j_call: TRBJ2-7
cdr3_nt: TGTGCCAGCAGTTTAGGTCACAGGGGTATGTACGAGCAGTACTTC
cdr3_aa: CASSLGHRGMYEQYF

clone_size: .
v_call: TRBV6-5
d_call: TRBD2
j_call: TRBJ2-1
cdr3_nt: TGTGCCAGCAGTTACGCTAGCGGGGGGTACAATGAGCAGTTCTTC
cdr3_aa: CASSYASGGYNEQFF

clone_size: .
v_call: TRBV20-1
d_call: TRBD2
j_call: TRBJ2-3
cdr3_nt: TGCAGTGCTATATCCCTCGGGAGGAGGAGCACAGATACGCAGTATTTT
cdr3_aa: CSAISLGRRSTDTQYF

clone_size: .
v_call: TRBV7-9
d_call: TRBD1
j_call: TRBJ2-3
cdr3_nt: TGTGCCAGCAGCCCCAGCTCGACAGGGAGTTTCACAGATACGCAGTATTTT
cdr3_aa: CASSPSSTGSFTDTQYF

clone_size: .
v_call: TRBV5-1
d_call: .
j_call: TRBJ2-5
cdr3_nt: TGCGCCAGCAGCTTGGGTTCCGTCTACAGGCGAGGGGAGACCCAGTACTTC
cdr3_aa: CASSLGSVYRRGETQYF

clone_size: .
v_call: TRBV11-2
d_call: .
j_call: TRBJ1-6
cdr3_nt: TGTGCCAGCAGCTTAGTAGCGCGCGCCGGCGCCTATAATTCACCCCTCCACTTT
cdr3_aa: CASSLVARAGAYNSPLHF

clone_size: .
v_call: TRBV7-9
d_call: .
j_call: TRBJ2-7
cdr3_nt: TGTGCCAGCAGCTATGATCCGACCTACGAGCAGTACTTC
cdr3_aa: CASSYDPTYEQYF

clone_size: few
v_call: TRBV12-5
d_call: .
j_call: TRBJ2-1
cdr3_nt: TGTGCTAGTGGTTTGGTCCTCGGAGGAGGGCACGGGAATGAGCAGTTCTTC
cdr3_aa: CASGLVLGGGHGNEQFF

clone_size: few
v_call: TRBV5-1
d_call: TRBD1
j_call: TRBJ1-1
cdr3_nt: TGCGCCAGCAGCTTGGATCCGGGACAGTCTGAAGCTTTCTTT
cdr3_aa: CASSLDPGQSEAFF

clone_size: few
v_call: TRBV11-2
d_call: .
j_call: TRBJ2-1
cdr3_nt: TGTGCCAGCAGCTCTCGGGAGAGCTCCTACAATGAGCAGTTCTTC
cdr3_aa: CASSSRESSYNEQFF